This section outlines one T cell receptor beta chain sequence together with its context. The data stem from a study of high-grade serous ovarian cancer treatment subgroups. Tumor samples were taken before definitive surgery or chemotherapy. Clones were sequenced by immunoSEQ multiplex PCR, and TCRdb holds only the in-frame ones, with some missing. Altogether about 15,000 clones are present, 70% to 90% being singletons, with the ten largest covering around 6.5%. The CDR3 spans 14 residues. J is TRBJ2-7 and V is TRBV21-1; the table's D call, TRBD2, has no DNA check behind it. TRBV21-1 is designated a pseudogene. The specimen sequenced was tumor tissue. This receptor was taken from a human donor with high-grade serous ovarian cancer. The CDR3 loop is CASSKVGGPYEQYF. CDR3 nucleotides: TGTGCCAGCAGCAAAGTCGGGGGTCCCTACGAGCAGTACTTC.